This is a list of T cell receptor beta chains from one sample in a study of blood T cells in healthy people across ages. Using its own MiXCR run on the 5' RACE reads, TCRdb lists one record per CDR3 protein. The sample has 550,000 to 750,000 distinct CDR3 sequences; 21% are singletons. Sequenced material: blood. All receptors come from a man aged 70-80 years in good health. Both conserved end residues are trimmed from each CDR3. The order of the fields is CDR3 protein, J gene, V gene, CDR3 length.

CDR3 protein: ASSKVAAGDPYEQY; J gene: .; V gene: TRBV21-1; CDR3 length: 14
CDR3 protein: ASSLEAGTNEQF; J gene: TRBJ2-1; V gene: TRBV5-1; CDR3 length: 12
CDR3 protein: ASSQRSSGAANEKLF; J gene: TRBJ1-4; V gene: TRBV14; CDR3 length: 15
CDR3 protein: ASSQSGGSLSGNTIY; J gene: TRBJ1-3; V gene: TRBV4-3; CDR3 length: 15
CDR3 protein: SVDLQWTFTDTQY; J gene: TRBJ2-3; V gene: TRBV29-1; CDR3 length: 13
CDR3 protein: SARDGTSGNTGELF; J gene: TRBJ2-2; V gene: TRBV20-1; CDR3 length: 14
CDR3 protein: ASSLDRDGPYEQY; J gene: TRBJ2-7; V gene: TRBV6-5; CDR3 length: 13
CDR3 protein: ASSQERVSYEQY; J gene: TRBJ2-7; V gene: TRBV4-3; CDR3 length: 12
CDR3 protein: ASSPPLGTSGRGSTDTQY; J gene: TRBJ2-3; V gene: TRBV27; CDR3 length: 18
CDR3 protein: ASSYARGYGYT; J gene: TRBJ1-2; V gene: TRBV6-5; CDR3 length: 11
CDR3 protein: ASSLIGFATGELF; J gene: TRBJ2-2; V gene: TRBV7-2; CDR3 length: 13
CDR3 protein: RAHDWGMNTEAF; J gene: TRBJ1-1; V gene: TRBV20-1; CDR3 length: 12
CDR3 protein: ASRTGIEQY; J gene: TRBJ2-7; V gene: TRBV11-2; CDR3 length: 9
CDR3 protein: ASSLAQGANEQF; J gene: TRBJ2-1; V gene: TRBV5-1; CDR3 length: 12
CDR3 protein: ASSLTSVGTDTQY; J gene: TRBJ2-3; V gene: TRBV11-2; CDR3 length: 13
CDR3 protein: ASSRGGTGSSEKLF; J gene: TRBJ1-4; V gene: TRBV3-1; CDR3 length: 14
CDR3 protein: AWRDSNTEAF; J gene: TRBJ1-1; V gene: TRBV30; CDR3 length: 10
CDR3 protein: SAIDSGRPRSSYNEQF; J gene: TRBJ2-1; V gene: TRBV20-1; CDR3 length: 16
CDR3 protein: SDSNNEQF; J gene: TRBJ2-1; V gene: TRBV20-1; CDR3 length: 8
CDR3 protein: ASLADPREQY; J gene: TRBJ2-7; V gene: TRBV28; CDR3 length: 10
CDR3 protein: ANSQTYEQY; J gene: TRBJ2-7; V gene: TRBV7-2; CDR3 length: 9
CDR3 protein: ASSPYSSYEQY; J gene: TRBJ2-7; V gene: TRBV3-1; CDR3 length: 11
CDR3 protein: ASSQVGLAGNEQF; J gene: TRBJ2-1; V gene: TRBV4-3; CDR3 length: 13
CDR3 protein: ASQGGFQETQY; J gene: TRBJ2-5; V gene: TRBV12-3/TRBV12-4; CDR3 length: 11
CDR3 protein: ASSVQVGNIQY; J gene: TRBJ2-4; V gene: TRBV2; CDR3 length: 11
CDR3 protein: ASRTPGHPDQPQH; J gene: TRBJ1-5; V gene: TRBV6-1; CDR3 length: 13
CDR3 protein: ASSSKRTGNYNEQF; J gene: TRBJ2-1; V gene: TRBV7-2; CDR3 length: 14
CDR3 protein: ASSNGTVYGYT; J gene: TRBJ1-2; V gene: TRBV27; CDR3 length: 11
CDR3 protein: SVEDPGTGGDGYT; J gene: TRBJ1-2; V gene: TRBV29-1; CDR3 length: 13
CDR3 protein: SASSKGGGRPQH; J gene: TRBJ1-5; V gene: TRBV20-1; CDR3 length: 12
CDR3 protein: ASSFQGNYGYT; J gene: TRBJ1-2; V gene: TRBV11-2; CDR3 length: 11
CDR3 protein: ASSAGTNTEAF; J gene: TRBJ1-1; V gene: TRBV5-5; CDR3 length: 11
CDR3 protein: ASSQGEGSAF; J gene: TRBJ1-1; V gene: TRBV4-1; CDR3 length: 10
CDR3 protein: ASSQQAGSTRGYT; J gene: TRBJ1-2; V gene: TRBV4-1; CDR3 length: 13
CDR3 protein: ASSHPGLAAQY; J gene: TRBJ2-3; V gene: TRBV13; CDR3 length: 11
CDR3 protein: ASSVGPGTSGTDTQY; J gene: TRBJ2-3; V gene: TRBV5-1; CDR3 length: 15
CDR3 protein: SARDSRTSFETQY; J gene: TRBJ2-5; V gene: TRBV20-1; CDR3 length: 13
CDR3 protein: ASSLRRGADTQY; J gene: TRBJ2-3; V gene: TRBV7-2; CDR3 length: 12
CDR3 protein: ASTQRLLSNQPQH; J gene: TRBJ1-5; V gene: TRBV2; CDR3 length: 13
CDR3 protein: ASNLAGGYDQY; J gene: TRBJ2-7; V gene: TRBV2; CDR3 length: 11
CDR3 protein: ASSLHGTDTQY; J gene: TRBJ2-3; V gene: TRBV7-3; CDR3 length: 11
CDR3 protein: ASSQDRAATYEQY; J gene: TRBJ2-7; V gene: TRBV4-3; CDR3 length: 13
CDR3 protein: ASSHLPGLAYTGELS; J gene: TRBJ2-2; V gene: TRBV9; CDR3 length: 15
CDR3 protein: AIRTLEDGYT; J gene: TRBJ1-2; V gene: TRBV28; CDR3 length: 10
CDR3 protein: TIRPGLAGEEQF; J gene: .; V gene: TRBV10-3; CDR3 length: 12
CDR3 protein: ASIEAGAYNEQF; J gene: TRBJ2-1; V gene: TRBV6-1; CDR3 length: 12
CDR3 protein: ASREQGGHEQY; J gene: TRBJ2-7; V gene: TRBV28; CDR3 length: 11
CDR3 protein: ASSPPTSGSPSSYEQY; J gene: .; V gene: TRBV18; CDR3 length: 16
CDR3 protein: SASPPSGNGMGTDTQY; J gene: TRBJ2-3; V gene: TRBV20-1; CDR3 length: 16
CDR3 protein: ASSEGRSLYEQY; J gene: TRBJ2-7; V gene: TRBV2; CDR3 length: 12
CDR3 protein: ASSLTGTGVGPQH; J gene: TRBJ1-5; V gene: TRBV28; CDR3 length: 13
CDR3 protein: AISGRTEETQY; J gene: TRBJ2-5; V gene: TRBV10-3; CDR3 length: 11
CDR3 protein: ASSLTGDTSSYNEQF; J gene: TRBJ2-1; V gene: TRBV4-1; CDR3 length: 15
CDR3 protein: ASSSSGGSGANVLT; J gene: TRBJ2-6; V gene: TRBV7-9; CDR3 length: 14
CDR3 protein: SASRASGVLNDEQF; J gene: TRBJ2-1; V gene: TRBV20-1; CDR3 length: 14
CDR3 protein: ASNLSGSGETQY; J gene: TRBJ2-5; V gene: TRBV28; CDR3 length: 12
CDR3 protein: SANRDRGPEAF; J gene: TRBJ1-1; V gene: TRBV20-1; CDR3 length: 11
CDR3 protein: ASSGSYEQY; J gene: TRBJ2-7; V gene: TRBV28; CDR3 length: 9
CDR3 protein: SARDSGLAGRQETQY; J gene: TRBJ2-5; V gene: TRBV20-1; CDR3 length: 15
CDR3 protein: ASAGGGLFGYT; J gene: TRBJ1-2; V gene: TRBV19; CDR3 length: 11